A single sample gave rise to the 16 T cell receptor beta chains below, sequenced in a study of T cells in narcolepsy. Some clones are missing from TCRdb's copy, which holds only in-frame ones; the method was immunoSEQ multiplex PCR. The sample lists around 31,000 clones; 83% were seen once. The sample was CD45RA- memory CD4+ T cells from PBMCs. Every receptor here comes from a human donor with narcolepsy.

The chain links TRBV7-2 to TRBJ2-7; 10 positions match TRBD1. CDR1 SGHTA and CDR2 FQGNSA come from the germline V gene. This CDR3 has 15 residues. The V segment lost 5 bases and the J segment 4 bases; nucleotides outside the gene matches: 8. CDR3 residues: CASSQRGTGVYEQYF. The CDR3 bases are TGTGCCAGCAGCCAGAGGGGGACAGGGGTGTACGAGCAGTACTTC.

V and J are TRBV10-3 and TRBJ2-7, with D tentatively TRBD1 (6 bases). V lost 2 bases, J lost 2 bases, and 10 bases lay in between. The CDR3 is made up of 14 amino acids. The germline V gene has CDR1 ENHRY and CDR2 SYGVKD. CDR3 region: CAISEGGSPYEQYF. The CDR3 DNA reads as TGTGCCATCAGTGAGGGGGGCAGCCCCTACGAGCAGTACTTC.

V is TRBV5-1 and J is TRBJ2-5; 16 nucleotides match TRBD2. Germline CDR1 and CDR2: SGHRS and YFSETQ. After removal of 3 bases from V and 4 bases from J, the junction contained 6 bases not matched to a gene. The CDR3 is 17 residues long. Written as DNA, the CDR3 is TGCGCCAGCAGCTCGGGACTAGCGGGGGGGCCGAGAGAGACCCAGTACTTC. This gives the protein CASSSGLAGGPRETQYF.

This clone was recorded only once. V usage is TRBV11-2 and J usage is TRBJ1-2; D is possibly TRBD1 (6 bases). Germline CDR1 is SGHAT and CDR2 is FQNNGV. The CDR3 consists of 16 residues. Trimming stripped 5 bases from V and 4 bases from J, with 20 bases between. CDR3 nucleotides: TGTGCCAGCAGCCCCTCACAGGGCCCGTCTGGCTATGGCTACACCTTC. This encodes CASSPSQGPSGYGYTF.

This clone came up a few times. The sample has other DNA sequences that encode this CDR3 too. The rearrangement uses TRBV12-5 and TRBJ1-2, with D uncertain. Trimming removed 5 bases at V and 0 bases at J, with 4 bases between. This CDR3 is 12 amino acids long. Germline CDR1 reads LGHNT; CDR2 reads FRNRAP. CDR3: CASGHSNYGYTF. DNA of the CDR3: TGTGCTAGTGGTCATTCTAACTATGGCTACACCTTC.

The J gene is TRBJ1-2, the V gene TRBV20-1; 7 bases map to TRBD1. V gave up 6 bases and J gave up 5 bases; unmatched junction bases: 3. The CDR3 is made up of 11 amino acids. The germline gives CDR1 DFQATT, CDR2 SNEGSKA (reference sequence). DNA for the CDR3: TGCAGTGCGCAGGGGGGATATGGCTACACCTTC. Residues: CSAQGGYGYTF.

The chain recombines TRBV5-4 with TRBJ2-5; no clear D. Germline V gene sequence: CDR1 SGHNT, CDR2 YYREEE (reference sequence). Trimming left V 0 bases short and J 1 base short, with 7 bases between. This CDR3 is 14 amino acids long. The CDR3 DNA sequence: TGTGCCAGCAGCTTGGACGCTCTCCAAGAGACCCAGTACTTC. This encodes CASSLDALQETQYF.

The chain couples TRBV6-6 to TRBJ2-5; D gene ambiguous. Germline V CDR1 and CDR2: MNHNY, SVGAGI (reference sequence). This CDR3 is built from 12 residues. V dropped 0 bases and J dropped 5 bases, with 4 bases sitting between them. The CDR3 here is CASSYSGETQYF. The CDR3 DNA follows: TGTGCCAGCAGTTACTCTGGGGAGACCCAGTACTTC.

The CDR3 here is CASSLGAGARTDTQYF. The CDR3 DNA reads TGTGCCAGCAGCTTAGGAGCGGGGGCCAGGACAGATACGCAGTATTTT. The V call is TRBV7-9, the J call TRBJ2-3, with TRBD2 identical over 8 bases. CDR3 length: 16 amino acids. The J segment lost 3 bases and the V segment lost 1 base, leaving 6 bases of the junction unmatched. Looked up from germline, CDR1 is SEHNR and CDR2 is FQNEAQ (reference sequence).

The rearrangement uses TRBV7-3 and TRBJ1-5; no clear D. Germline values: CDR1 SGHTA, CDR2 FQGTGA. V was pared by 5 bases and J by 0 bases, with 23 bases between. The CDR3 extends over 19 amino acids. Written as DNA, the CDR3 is TGTGCCAGCAGCCTAAGACCCCTCCCCGCGGAGGATAGCAATCAGCCCCAGCATTTT. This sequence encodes CASSLRPLPAEDSNQPQHF.

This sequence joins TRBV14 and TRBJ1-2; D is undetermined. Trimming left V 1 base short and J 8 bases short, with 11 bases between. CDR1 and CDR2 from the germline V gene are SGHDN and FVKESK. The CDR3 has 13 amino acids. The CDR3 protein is CASSQGRQGGYTF. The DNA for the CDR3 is TGTGCCAGCAGCCAAGGGCGCCAAGGGGGCTACACCTTC.

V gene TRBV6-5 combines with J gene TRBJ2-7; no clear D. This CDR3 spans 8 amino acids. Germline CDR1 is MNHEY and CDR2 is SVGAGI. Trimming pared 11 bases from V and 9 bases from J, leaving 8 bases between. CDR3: CAPPWQYF. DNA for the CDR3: TGTGCCCCCCCGTGGCAGTACTTC.

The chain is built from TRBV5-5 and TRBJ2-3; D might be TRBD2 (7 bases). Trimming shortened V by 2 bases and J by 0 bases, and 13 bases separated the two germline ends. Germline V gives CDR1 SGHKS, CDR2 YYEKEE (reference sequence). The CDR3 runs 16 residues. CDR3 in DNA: TGTGCCAGCAGCTTAAACAGGGACTACAGCACAGATACGCAGTATTTT. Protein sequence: CASSLNRDYSTDTQYF.

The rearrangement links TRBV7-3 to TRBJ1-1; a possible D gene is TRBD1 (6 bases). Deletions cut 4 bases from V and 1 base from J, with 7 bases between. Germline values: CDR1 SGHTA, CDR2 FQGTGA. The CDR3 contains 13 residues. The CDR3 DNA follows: TGTGCCAGCAGCTCGACAGGGAACACTGAAGCTTTCTTT. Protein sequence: CASSSTGNTEAFF. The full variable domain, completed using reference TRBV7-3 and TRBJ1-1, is GAGVSQTPSNKVTEKGKYVELRCDPISGHTALYWYRQSLGQGPEFLIYFQGTGAADDSGLPNDRFFAVRPEGSVSTLKIQRTERGDSAVYLCASSSTGNTEAFFGQGTRLTVV.

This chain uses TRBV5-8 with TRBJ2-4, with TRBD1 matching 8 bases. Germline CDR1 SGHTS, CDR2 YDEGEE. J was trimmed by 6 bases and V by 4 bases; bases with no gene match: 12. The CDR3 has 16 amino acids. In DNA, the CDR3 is TGTGCCAGCAGCCTCATCTTGGGACAGGAGGCAAACATTCAGTACTTC. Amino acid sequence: CASSLILGQEANIQYF.

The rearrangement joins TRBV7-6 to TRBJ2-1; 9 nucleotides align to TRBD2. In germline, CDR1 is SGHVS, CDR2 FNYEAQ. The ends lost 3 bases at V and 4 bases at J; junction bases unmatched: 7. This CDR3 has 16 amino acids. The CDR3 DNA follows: TGTGCCAGCAGCTTTGAAGCGGGGGGAAGTTACAATGAGCAGTTCTTC. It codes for CASSFEAGGSYNEQFF.